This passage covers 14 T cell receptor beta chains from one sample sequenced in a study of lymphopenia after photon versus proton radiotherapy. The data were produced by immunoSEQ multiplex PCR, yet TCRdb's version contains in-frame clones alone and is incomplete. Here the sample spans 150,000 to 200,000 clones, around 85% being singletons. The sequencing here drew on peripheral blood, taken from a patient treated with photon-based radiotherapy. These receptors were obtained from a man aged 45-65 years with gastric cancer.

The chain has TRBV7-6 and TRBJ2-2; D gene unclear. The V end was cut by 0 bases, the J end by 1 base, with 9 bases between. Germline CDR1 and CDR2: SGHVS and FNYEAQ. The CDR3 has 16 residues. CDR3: CASSLAATVNTGELFF. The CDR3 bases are TGTGCCAGCAGCTTAGCGGCGACGGTGAACACCGGGGAGCTGTTTTTT.

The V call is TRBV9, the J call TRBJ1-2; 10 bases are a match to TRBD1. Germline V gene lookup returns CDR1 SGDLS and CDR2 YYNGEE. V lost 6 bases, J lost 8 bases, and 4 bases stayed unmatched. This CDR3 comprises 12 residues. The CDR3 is CASTDRGQGYTF. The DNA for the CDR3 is TGTGCCAGCACCGACAGGGGGCAAGGCTACACCTTC.

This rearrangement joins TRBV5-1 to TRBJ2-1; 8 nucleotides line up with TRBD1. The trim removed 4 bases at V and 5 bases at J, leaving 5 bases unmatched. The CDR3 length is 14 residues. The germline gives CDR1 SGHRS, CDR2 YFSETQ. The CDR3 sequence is CASSLVGQDNEQFF. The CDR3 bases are TGCGCCAGCAGCCTTGTGGGACAGGACAATGAGCAGTTCTTC. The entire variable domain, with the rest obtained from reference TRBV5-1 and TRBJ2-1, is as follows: KAGVTQTPRYLIKTRGQQVTLSCSPISGHRSVSWYQQTPGQGLQFLFEYFSETQRNKGNFPGRFSGRQFSNSRSEMNVSTLELGDSALYLCASSLVGQDNEQFFGPGTRLTVL.

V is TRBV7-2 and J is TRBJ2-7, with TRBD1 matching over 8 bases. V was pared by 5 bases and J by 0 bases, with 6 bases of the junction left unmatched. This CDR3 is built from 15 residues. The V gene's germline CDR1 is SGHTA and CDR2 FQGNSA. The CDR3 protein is CASSPPGTGSYEQYF. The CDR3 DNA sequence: TGTGCCAGCAGCCCACCCGGGACAGGCTCCTACGAGCAGTACTTC. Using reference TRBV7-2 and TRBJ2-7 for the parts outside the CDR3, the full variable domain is GAGVSQSPSNKVTEKGKDVELRCDPISGHTALYWYRQSLGQGLEFLIYFQGNSAPDKSGLPSDRFSAERTGGSVSTLTIQRTQQEDSAVYLCASSPPGTGSYEQYFGPGTRLTVT.

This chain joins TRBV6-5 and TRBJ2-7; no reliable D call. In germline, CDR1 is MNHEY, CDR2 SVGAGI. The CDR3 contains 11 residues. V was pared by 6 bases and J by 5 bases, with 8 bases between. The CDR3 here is CASSTPDEQYF. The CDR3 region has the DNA TGTGCCAGCAGCACACCCGACGAGCAGTACTTC.

This CDR3 reads CASSLDRANTEAFF. The CDR3 nucleotides are TGTGCCAGCAGCTTAGACAGGGCGAACACTGAAGCTTTCTTT. The gene calls are TRBV7-2 and TRBJ1-1; D might be TRBD1 (6 bases). V was shortened by 1 base and J by 1 base, with 7 bases between the two germline ends. Germline V gene sequence: CDR1 SGHTA, CDR2 FQGNSA. The CDR3 is made up of 14 amino acids.

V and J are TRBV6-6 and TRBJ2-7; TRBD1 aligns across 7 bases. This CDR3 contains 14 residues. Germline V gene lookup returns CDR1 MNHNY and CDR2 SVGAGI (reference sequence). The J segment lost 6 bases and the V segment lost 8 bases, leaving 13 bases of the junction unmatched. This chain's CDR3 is CASGSLRSGGEQYF. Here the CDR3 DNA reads TGTGCCAGCGGATCCCTGAGGTCAGGGGGCGAGCAGTACTTC.

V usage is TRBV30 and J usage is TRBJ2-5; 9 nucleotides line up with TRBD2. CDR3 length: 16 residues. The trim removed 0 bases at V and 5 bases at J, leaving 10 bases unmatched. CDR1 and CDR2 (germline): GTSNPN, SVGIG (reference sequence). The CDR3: CAWSVPISGRRETQYF. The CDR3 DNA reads TGTGCCTGGAGTGTGCCGATTAGCGGGAGACGGGAGACCCAGTACTTC.

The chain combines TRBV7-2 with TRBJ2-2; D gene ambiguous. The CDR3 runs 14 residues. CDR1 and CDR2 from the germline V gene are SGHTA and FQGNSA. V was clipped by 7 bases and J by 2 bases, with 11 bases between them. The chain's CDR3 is CASTKLRNTGELFF. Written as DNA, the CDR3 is TGTGCCAGCACCAAACTCAGAAACACCGGGGAGCTGTTTTTT.

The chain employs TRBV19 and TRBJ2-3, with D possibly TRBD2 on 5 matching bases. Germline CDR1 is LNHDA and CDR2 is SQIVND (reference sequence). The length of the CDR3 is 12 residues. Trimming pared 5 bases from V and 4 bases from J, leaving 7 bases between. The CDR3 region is CASSEGSDTQYF. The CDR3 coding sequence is TGTGCCAGTAGTGAGGGTTCAGATACGCAGTATTTT. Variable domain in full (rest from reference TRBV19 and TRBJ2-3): DGGITQSPKYLFRKEGQNVTLSCEQNLNHDAMYWYRQDPGQGLRLIYYSQIVNDFQKGDIAEGYSVSREKKESFPLTVTSAQKNPTAFYLCASSEGSDTQYFGPGTRLTVL.

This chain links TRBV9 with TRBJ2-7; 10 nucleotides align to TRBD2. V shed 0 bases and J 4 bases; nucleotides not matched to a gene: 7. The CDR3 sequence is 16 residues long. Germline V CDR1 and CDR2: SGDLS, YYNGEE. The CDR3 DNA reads TGTGCCAGCAGCGTAGGGGAGGCTAGCGGGAGTTACGAGCAGTACTTC. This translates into CASSVGEASGSYEQYF. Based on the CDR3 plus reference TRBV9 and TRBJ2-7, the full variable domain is DSGVTQTPKHLITATGQRVTLRCSPRSGDLSVYWYQQSLDQGLQFLIQYYNGEERAKGNILERFSAQQFPDLHSELNLSSLELGDSALYFCASSVGEASGSYEQYFGPGTRLTVT.

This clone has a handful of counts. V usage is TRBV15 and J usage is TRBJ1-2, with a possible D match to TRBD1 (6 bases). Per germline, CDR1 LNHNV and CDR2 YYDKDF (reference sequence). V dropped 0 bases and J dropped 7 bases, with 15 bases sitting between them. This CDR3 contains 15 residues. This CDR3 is CATSRDLGGAAGYTF. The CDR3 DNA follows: TGTGCCACCAGCAGAGATCTGGGGGGCGCGGCTGGCTACACCTTC.

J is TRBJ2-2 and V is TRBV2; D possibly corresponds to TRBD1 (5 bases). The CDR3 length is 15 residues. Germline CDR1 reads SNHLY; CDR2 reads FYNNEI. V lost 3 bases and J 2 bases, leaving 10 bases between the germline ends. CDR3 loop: CASSDGHSNTGELFF. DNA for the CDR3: TGTGCCAGCAGTGATGGACACTCCAACACCGGGGAGCTGTTTTTT.

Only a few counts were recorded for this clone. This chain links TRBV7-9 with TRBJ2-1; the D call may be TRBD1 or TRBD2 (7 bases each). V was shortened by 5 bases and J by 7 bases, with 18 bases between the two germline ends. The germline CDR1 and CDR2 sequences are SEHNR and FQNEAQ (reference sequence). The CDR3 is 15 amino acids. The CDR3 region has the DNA TGTGCCAGCAGCCCCAGGGGGGGTGGTACAAATGAGCAGTTCTTC. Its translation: CASSPRGGGTNEQFF. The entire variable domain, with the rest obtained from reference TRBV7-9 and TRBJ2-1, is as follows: DTGVSQNPRHKITKRGQNVTFRCDPISEHNRLYWYRQTLGQGPEFLTYFQNEAQLEKSRLLSDRFSAERPKGSFSTLEIQRTEQGDSAMYLCASSPRGGGTNEQFFGPGTRLTVL.